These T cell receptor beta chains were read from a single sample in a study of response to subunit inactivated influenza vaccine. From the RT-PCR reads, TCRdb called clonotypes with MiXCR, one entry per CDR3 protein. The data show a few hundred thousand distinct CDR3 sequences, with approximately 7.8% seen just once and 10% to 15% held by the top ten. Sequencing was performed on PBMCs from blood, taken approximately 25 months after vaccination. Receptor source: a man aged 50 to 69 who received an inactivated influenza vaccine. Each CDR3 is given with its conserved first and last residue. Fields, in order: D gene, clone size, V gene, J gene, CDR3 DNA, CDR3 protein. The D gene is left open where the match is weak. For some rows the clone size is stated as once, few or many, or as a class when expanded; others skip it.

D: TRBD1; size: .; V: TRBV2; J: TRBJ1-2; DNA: TGTGCCAGCAGTGGACTTAACCGAGGGGGCGGCGACTATGGCTACACCTTC; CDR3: CASSGLNRGGGDYGYTF
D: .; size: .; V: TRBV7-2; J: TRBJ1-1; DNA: TGTGCCAGCAGCGCTTCCTTGAACACTGAAGCTTTCTTT; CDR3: CASSASLNTEAFF
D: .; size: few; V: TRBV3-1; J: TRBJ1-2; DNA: TGTGCCAGCAGCCAAGGTAGCTCGGTCACCTATGGCTACACCTTC; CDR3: CASSQGSSVTYGYTF
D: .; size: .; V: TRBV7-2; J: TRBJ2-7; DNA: TGTGCCAGCAGCGACTGGGTGGTCCACGAGCAGTACTTC; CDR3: CASSDWVVHEQYF
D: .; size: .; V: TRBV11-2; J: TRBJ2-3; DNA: TGTGCCAGCAGCTTAGAAGGACCCGTTGGGGATACGCAGTATTTT; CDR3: CASSLEGPVGDTQYF
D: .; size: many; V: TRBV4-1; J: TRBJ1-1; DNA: TGCGCCAGCAGCCAATTGGGAACTGAAGCTTTCTTT; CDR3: CASSQLGTEAFF
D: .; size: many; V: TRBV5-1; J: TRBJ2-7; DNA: TGCGCCAGCAGCGGGAACTACGAGCAGTACTTC; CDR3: CASSGNYEQYF
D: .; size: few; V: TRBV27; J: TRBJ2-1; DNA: TGTGCCAGCAGTTTATCGACCGGCGTCGATGAGCAGTTCTTC; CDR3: CASSLSTGVDEQFF
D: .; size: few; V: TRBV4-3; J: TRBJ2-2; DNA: TGCGCCAGCAGCCATGACAGTTACACCGGGGAGCTGTTTTTT; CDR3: CASSHDSYTGELFF
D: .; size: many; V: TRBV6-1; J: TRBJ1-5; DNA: TGTGCCAGTTCAGGAGGAGTCGGCAATCAGCCCCAGCATTTT; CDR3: CASSGGVGNQPQHF
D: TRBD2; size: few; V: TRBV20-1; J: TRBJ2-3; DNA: TGCAGTGCTAGAGGGGGCAGCGGGGCAGATACGCAGTATTTT; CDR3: CSARGGSGADTQYF
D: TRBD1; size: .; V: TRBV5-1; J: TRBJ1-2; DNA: TGCGCCAGCAGCTTGCCGGGGACAGGATATGGCTACACCTTC; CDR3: CASSLPGTGYGYTF
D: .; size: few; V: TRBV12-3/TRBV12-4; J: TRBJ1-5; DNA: TGTGCCAGCACCCCACAGGGAGGGGGCAATCAGCCCCAGCATTTT; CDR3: CASTPQGGGNQPQHF
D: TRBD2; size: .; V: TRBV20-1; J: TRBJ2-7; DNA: TGCAGTGCTAGAGATGGTATGGCTAGCGGGAGTCACCACGAGCAGTACTTC; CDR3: CSARDGMASGSHHEQYF
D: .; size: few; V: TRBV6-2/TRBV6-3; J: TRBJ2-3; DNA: TGTGCCAGCAGAGAGATCGCAGATACGCAGTATTTT; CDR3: CASREIADTQYF
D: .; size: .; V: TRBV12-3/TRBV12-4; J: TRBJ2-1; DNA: TGTGCCAGCACCGGGACTGGCGGACAGAGCTCCTACAATGAGCAGTTCTTC; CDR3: CASTGTGGQSSYNEQFF